This entry features one TCR beta chain sequence. Antigen: not known. The sample originates from a study of post-analysis software for immune sequencing data. Whole-study context: The courses of disease that were included comprised relapsing-remitting, secondary progressive and progressive-relapsing multiple sclerosis.

Libraries were made from TCR beta cDNA, and they carried unique molecular identifiers. Each sample of about 0.95 to 11 million input T cells yielded around 500,000 cDNA molecules, so each molecule approximated one T cell. MiXCR, applied by TCRdb to the PCR reads, yields one record per CDR3 protein. Of around 200,000 distinct CDR3 sequences listed, 25% to 35% are singletons. Study observations and caveats: With F measure, samples from one preparation batch clustered together strongly. Comparison with controls showed significantly lower normalized Chao1 diversity in multiple sclerosis patients.

Sequencing used blood. The sequence was obtained from a girl under 18 with multiple sclerosis.

The CDR3 here is CASSTSPGVDTEAFF. The CDR3 bases are TGTGCCAGCTCAACTTCCCCGGGAGTGGACACTGAAGCTTTCTTT. J is TRBJ1-1 and V is TRBV18; D is uncertain. The CDR3 extends over 15 amino acids. Deletions cut 5 bases from V and 3 bases from J, with 16 bases between. Looked up from germline, CDR1 is KGHSH and CDR2 is LQKENI.